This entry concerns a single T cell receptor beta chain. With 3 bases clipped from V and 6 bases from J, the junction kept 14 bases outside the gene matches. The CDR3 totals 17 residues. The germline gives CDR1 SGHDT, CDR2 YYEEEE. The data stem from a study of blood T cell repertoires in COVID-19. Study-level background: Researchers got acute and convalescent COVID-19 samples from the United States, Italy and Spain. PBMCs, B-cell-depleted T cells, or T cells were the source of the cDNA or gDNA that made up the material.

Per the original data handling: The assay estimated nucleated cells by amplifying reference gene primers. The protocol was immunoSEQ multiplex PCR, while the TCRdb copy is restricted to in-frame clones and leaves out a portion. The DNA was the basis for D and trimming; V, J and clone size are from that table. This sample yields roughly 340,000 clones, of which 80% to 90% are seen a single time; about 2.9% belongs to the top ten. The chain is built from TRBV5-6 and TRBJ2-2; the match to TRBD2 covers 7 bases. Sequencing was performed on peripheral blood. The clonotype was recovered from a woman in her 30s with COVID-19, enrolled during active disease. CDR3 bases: TGTGCCAGCAGCTATGTCCGGGACTACTCGCCGCCCGGGGAGCTGTTTTTT. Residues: CASSYVRDYSPPGELFF.